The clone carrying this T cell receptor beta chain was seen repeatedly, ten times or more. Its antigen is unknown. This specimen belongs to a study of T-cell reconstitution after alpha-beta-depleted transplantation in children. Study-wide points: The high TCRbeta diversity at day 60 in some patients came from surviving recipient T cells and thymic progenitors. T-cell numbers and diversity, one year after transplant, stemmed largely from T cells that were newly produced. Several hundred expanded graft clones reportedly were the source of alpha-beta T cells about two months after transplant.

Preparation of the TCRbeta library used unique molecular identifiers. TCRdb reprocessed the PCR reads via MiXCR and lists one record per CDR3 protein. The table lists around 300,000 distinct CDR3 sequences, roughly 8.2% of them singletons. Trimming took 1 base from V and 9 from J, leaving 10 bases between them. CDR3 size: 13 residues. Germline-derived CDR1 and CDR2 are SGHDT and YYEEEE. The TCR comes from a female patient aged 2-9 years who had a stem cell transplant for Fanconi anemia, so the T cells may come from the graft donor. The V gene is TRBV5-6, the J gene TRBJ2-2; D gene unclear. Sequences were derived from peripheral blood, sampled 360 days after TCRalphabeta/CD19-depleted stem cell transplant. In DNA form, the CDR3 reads TGTGCCAGCAGCTTGTTTGCGGCCCGGGAGCTGTTTTTT. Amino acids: CASSLFAARELFF.